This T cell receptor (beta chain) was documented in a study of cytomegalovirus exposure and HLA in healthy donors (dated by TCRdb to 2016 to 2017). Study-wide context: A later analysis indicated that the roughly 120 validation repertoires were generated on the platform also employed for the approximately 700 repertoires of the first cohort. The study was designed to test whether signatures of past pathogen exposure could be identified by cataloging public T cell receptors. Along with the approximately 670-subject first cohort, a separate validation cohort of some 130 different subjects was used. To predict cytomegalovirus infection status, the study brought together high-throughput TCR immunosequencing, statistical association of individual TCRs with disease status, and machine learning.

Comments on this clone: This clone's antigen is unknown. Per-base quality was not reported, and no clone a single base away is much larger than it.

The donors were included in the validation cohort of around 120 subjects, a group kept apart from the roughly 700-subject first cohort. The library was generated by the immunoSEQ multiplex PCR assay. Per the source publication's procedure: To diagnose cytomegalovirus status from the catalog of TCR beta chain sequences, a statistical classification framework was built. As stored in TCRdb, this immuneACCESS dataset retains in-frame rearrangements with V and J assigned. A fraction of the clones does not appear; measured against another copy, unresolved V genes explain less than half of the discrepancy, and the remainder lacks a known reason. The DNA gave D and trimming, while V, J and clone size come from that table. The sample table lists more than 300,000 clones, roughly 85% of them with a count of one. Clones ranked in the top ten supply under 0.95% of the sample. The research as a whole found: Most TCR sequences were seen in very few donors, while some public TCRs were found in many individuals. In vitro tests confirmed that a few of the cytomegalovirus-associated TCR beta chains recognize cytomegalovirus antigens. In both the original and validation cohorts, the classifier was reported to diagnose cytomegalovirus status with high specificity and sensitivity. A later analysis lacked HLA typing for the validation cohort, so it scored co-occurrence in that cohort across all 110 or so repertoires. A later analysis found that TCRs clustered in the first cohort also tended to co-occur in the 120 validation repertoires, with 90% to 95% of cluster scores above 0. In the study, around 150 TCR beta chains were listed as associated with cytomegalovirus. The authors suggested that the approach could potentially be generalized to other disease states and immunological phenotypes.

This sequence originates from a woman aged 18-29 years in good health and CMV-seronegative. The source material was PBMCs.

CDR3 protein: CASSLYSSVNTGELFF. At the DNA level, the sequence is TGTGCCAGCAGCTTGTATTCTAGCGTCAACACCGGGGAGCTGTTTTTT. The chain couples TRBV5-6 to TRBJ2-2; the D region possibly corresponds to TRBD2 (6 bases align). V is shortened by 1 base, J by 2 bases, and the region joining them spans 12 bases. Reading from cysteine to phenylalanine, the CDR3 counts 16 amino acids. The only DNA kept is the CDR3, 48 bases in frame from the first base. CDR1 and CDR2 (SGHDT, YYEEEE) derive from the germline V gene. Beyond the CDR3, the reference TRBV5-6 and TRBJ2-2 genes provide the residues; the full variable domain reads: DAGVTQSPTHLIKTRGQQVTLRCSPKSGHDTVSWYQQALGQGPQFIFQYYEEEERQRGNFPDRFSGHQFPNYSSELNVNALLLGDSALYLCASSLYSSVNTGELFFGEGSRLTVL.